These T cell receptor beta chains were read from a single sample in a study of T-cell reconstitution after alpha-beta-depleted transplantation in children. Each CDR3 protein is one row after TCRdb ran MiXCR on the PCR reads. This table has 550,000 to 800,000 distinct CDR3 sequences, roughly 13% appearing once. The material sequenced was PBMCs, taken before TCRalphabeta/CD19-depleted stem cell transplant. Source of these receptors: a girl aged 2-10 years with congenital amegakaryocytic thrombocytopenia, due to receive a stem cell transplant. Each CDR3 is given with its conserved first and last residue. Each record gives: V gene, clone size, D gene, J gene, CDR3 DNA, CDR3 protein. A D gene is named only where the DNA matches it firmly. A row's size may be missing; if present it is once, few, many or a size class.

TRBV19	-	TRBD1	TRBJ1-5	TGTGCCAGTAGTATTCGGCAGGGGGCTTCTTCTCAGCCCCAGCATTTT	CASSIRQGASSQPQHF
TRBV20-1	many	-	TRBJ1-2	TGCAGTGCCCGGGGGCTAACTAACTATGGCTACACCTTC	CSARGLTNYGYTF
TRBV2	few	TRBD1	TRBJ2-3	TGTGCCAGCAGTGCCTTTACAGGGGACACAGATACGCAGTATTTT	CASSAFTGDTDTQYF
TRBV3-1	-	-	TRBJ2-7	TGTGCCTGCACCCAAGAGGTAGGAACGGGGAGCTCCTACGAGCAGTACTTC	CACTQEVGTGSSYEQYF
TRBV6-5	few	TRBD1	TRBJ1-2	TGTGCCAGCAGTTACTCGGGGACAGGAGAAGGCGGCTACACCTTC	CASSYSGTGEGGYTF
TRBV27	few	TRBD2	TRBJ2-2	TGTGCCAGCAGGTCACTAGCGGGAGGGCCCGGGGAGCTGTTTTTT	CASRSLAGGPGELFF
TRBV10-3	many	-	TRBJ2-1	TGTGCCATCAGTGAGTCTTTGTCAGGCAATGAGCAGTTCTTC	CAISESLSGNEQFF
TRBV4-1	many	-	TRBJ2-7	TGCGCCAGCAGCCAAGACGGGGCTAGTAGGGTTAACGAGCAGTACTTC	CASSQDGASRVNEQYF
TRBV5-1	many	TRBD1	TRBJ2-3	TGCGCCAGCAGCGAGGACAGGGCCACCACAGATACGCAGTATTTT	CASSEDRATTDTQYF
TRBV29-1	-	TRBD2	TRBJ2-2	TGCAGCGTAGGGAGGGGCTTTAACACCGGGGAGCTGTTTTTT	CSVGRGFNTGELFF
TRBV27	many	-	TRBJ2-7	TGTGCCAGCAGACGGGACAGAGGAGGGCTATGGTACGAGCAGTACTTC	CASRRDRGGLWYEQYF
TRBV11-2	few	-	TRBJ2-1	TGTGCCAGCAGCTTAGTACTGGCCACTGAGCAGTTCTTC	CASSLVLATEQFF
TRBV5-1	many	-	TRBJ2-1	TGCGCCAGCAGCTTGGCGGGAGTCTCCTACAATGAGCAGTTCTTC	CASSLAGVSYNEQFF
TRBV10-3	many	-	TRBJ2-7	TGTGCCATCAGTGAACCCACGTCCTCCTACGAGCAGTACTTC	CAISEPTSSYEQYF
TRBV6-1	many	TRBD1	TRBJ1-5	TGTGCCGGGACCGGACAGGGAGGTCAGCCCCAGCATTTT	CAGTGQGGQPQHF
TRBV28	many	TRBD1	TRBJ2-1	TGTGCCAGCAGTTTATCACAGGGGAAGGCCTACAATGAGCAGTTCTTC	CASSLSQGKAYNEQFF
TRBV28	-	-	TRBJ1-4	TGTGCCAGCAGTTTGGCCGGGGGGGTGGCTAATGAAAAACTGTTTTTT	CASSLAGGVANEKLFF
TRBV29-1	many	-	TRBJ2-1	TGCAGCGTTGACCGGCACAGCTCCTACAATGAGCAGTTCTTC	CSVDRHSSYNEQFF
TRBV20-1	many	TRBD2	TRBJ2-3	TGCAGTGCAGTCCGAGGCGGGAGCCCCACAGATACGCAGTATTTT	CSAVRGGSPTDTQYF
TRBV7-2	-	-	TRBJ2-1	TGTGCCAGCAGCTTTGGCCTAGGGGGGAATGAGCAGTTCTTC	CASSFGLGGNEQFF
TRBV5-1	many	-	TRBJ1-2	TGCGCCAGCAGCGCCGCAGGCGCCTCTACCTATGGCTACACCTTC	CASSAAGASTYGYTF
TRBV6-1	few	TRBD2	TRBJ2-3	TGTGCCAGCAGCCGCCGGACTAGCGGGGGTACAGATACGCAGTATTTT	CASSRRTSGGTDTQYF